The 7 T cell receptor beta chains below come from one sample, sequenced in a study of identical twins' blood T cells. TCRdb re-called the 5' RACE reads through MiXCR, storing one row per CDR3 protein. The repertoire has 350,000 to 400,000 distinct CDR3 sequences, roughly 28% of them found once; the top ten carry 6.1%. Sequenced material: PBMCs. The origin of the receptors is a woman aged 18-49 years in good health.

The chain couples TRBV6-2 or TRBV6-3 to TRBJ1-2; possibly TRBD1 for D (5 bases). V gave up 4 bases and J gave up 7 bases, with 10 bases separating them. CDR1 MNHEY and CDR2 SVGEGT come from the germline V gene. The CDR3 is 12 amino acids. CDR3 region: CASSFQGGGYTF. DNA for the CDR3: TGTGCCAGCAGTTTCCAGGGCGGTGGCTACACCTTC.

The chain links TRBV7-2 to TRBJ2-1; the D is unclear. CDR3 length: 14 residues. Germline assignment: CDR1 SGHTA and CDR2 FQGNSA. V lost 5 bases, J lost 6 bases, and 14 bases lay in between. In DNA, the CDR3 is TGTGCCAGCAGCCCTCTAATGGAAGCCAATGAGCAGTTCTTC. Translated, it gives CASSPLMEANEQFF.

This clonotype occurred a few times. A much more abundant neighbour one base away suggests this may be a read error. The DNA of the CDR3 is TGTGCCAGCACCAATGGGGGCGCCAATAAGCCCCAGCATTTT. Its translation is CASTNGGANKPQHF. The J gene is TRBJ1-5, the V gene TRBV12-3 or TRBV12-4, with D tentatively TRBD1 (6 bases). The length of the CDR3 is 14 residues.

This rearrangement joins TRBV28 to TRBJ2-7; D may be TRBD2 (6 bases). Germline assignment: CDR1 MDHEN and CDR2 SYDVKM. Trimming took off 8 bases at V and 6 bases at J, with 8 bases between the two ends. This CDR3 has 10 residues. CDR3 region: CASGSGEQYF. In DNA, the CDR3 is TGTGCCAGCGGTAGCGGCGAGCAGTACTTC.

Comments on this clonotype: At one boundary the junction diverges from the germline segment, which might be a read error. The chain links TRBV10-1 to TRBJ2-4; TRBD1 or TRBD2 may be the D gene (6 bases each). CDR1 WNHNN and CDR2 SYGVQD come from the germline V gene (reference sequence). The CDR3 spans 13 residues. The CDR3 coding sequence is TGCGTCAGCAGTGAGGGAACAGGGAGGATTCAGTACTTC. Translated: CVSSEGTGRIQYF.

The CDR3 is CSARVRRGGHNEQFF. The CDR3 DNA reads TGCAGTGCTAGAGTACGGAGGGGGGGTCACAATGAGCAGTTCTTC. The chain combines TRBV20-1 with TRBJ2-1; perhaps TRBD2 as D (7 bases). V was cut by 1 base and J by 5 bases, with 15 bases left in between. Germline V gene lookup returns CDR1 DFQATT and CDR2 SNEGSKA (reference sequence). This CDR3 is built from 15 residues.

Only a few counts were recorded for this clonotype. The CDR3 is CSARPAITETEAFF. The CDR3 DNA is TGCAGTGCTAGGCCGGCGATTACCGAGACTGAAGCTTTCTTT. The chain employs TRBV20-1 and TRBJ1-1; no reliable D call. This CDR3 contains 14 residues. Trimming took off 3 bases at V and 5 bases at J, with 16 bases between the two ends. CDR1 is DFQATT and CDR2 is SNEGSKA in the germline V gene (reference sequence).